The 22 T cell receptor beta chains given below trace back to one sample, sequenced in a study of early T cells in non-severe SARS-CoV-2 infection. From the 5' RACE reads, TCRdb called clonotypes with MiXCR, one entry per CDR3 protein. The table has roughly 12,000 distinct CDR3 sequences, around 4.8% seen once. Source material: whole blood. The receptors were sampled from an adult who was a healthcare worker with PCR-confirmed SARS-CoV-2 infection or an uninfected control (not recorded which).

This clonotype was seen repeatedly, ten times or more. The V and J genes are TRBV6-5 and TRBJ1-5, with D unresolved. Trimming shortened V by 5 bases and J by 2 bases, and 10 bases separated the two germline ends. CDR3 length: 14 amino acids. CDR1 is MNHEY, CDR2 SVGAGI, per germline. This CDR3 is CASSTNWGNQPQHF. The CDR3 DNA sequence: TGTGCCAGCAGTACAAATTGGGGCAATCAGCCCCAGCATTTT.

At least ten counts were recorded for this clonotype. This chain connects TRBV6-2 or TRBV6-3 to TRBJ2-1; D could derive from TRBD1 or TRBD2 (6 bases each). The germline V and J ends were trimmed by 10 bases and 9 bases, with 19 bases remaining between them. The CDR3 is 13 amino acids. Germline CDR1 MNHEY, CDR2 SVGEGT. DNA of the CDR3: TGTGCCACCAACTATGGTGGGGGGCCTGAGCAGTTCTTC. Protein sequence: CATNYGGGPEQFF.

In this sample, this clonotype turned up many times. The CDR3 nucleotides are TGCGCCAGCAGCCAAGGAGGGATGGAGACCCAGTACTTC. Translation: CASSQGGMETQYF. The J gene is TRBJ2-5, the V gene TRBV4-3; maybe TRBD2 (5 bases). The CDR3 covers 13 residues. Germline loops: CDR1 LGHNA, CDR2 YSLEER. V lost 1 base to trimming and J lost 5 bases, with 8 bases between them.

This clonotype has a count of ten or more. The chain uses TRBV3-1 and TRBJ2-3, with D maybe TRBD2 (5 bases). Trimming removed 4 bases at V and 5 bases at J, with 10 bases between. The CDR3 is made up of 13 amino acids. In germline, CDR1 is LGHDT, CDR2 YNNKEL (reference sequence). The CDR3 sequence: CASSRREGDTQYF. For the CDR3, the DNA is TGTGCCAGCAGCCGGAGAGAGGGAGATACGCAGTATTTT.

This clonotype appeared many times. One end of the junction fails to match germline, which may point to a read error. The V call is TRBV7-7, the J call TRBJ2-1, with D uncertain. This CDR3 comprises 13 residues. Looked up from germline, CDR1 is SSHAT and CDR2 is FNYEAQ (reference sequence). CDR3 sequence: CASSLDGYNEQFF. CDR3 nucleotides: TGTGCTAGCAGCTTGGACGGCTACAATGAGCAGTTCTTC.

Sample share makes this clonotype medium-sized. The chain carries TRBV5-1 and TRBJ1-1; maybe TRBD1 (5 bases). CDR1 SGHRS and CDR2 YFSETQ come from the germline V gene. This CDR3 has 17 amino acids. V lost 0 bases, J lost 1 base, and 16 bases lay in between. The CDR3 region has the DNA TGCGCCAGCAGCTTGGATGGGGCTAAGGGGTGGAACACTGAAGCTTTCTTT. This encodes CASSLDGAKGWNTEAFF.

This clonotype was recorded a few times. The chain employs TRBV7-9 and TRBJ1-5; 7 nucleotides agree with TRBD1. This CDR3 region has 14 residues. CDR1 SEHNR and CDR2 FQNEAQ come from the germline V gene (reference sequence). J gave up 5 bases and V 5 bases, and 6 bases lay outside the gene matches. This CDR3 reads CASSPSTGDQPQHF. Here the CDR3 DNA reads TGTGCCAGCAGCCCATCAACAGGGGATCAGCCCCAGCATTTT.

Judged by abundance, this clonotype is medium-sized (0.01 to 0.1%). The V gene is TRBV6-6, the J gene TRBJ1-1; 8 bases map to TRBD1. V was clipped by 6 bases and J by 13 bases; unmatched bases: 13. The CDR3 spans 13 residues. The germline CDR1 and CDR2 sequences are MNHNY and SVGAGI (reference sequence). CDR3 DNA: TGTGCCAGCAGCCTTAAGGACAGGGCGGTGGGTTTCTTT. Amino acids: CASSLKDRAVGFF.

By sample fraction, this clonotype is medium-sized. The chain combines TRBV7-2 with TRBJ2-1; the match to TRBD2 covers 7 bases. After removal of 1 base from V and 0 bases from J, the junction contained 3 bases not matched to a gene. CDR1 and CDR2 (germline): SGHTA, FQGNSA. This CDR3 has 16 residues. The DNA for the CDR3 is TGTGCCAGCAGCTTAGTGGGGGGGATCTCCTACAATGAGCAGTTCTTC. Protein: CASSLVGGISYNEQFF.

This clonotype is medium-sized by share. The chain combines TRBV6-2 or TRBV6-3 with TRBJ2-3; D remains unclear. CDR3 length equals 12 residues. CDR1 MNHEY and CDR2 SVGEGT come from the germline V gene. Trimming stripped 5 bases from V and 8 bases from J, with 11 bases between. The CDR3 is CASSNGPGTQYF. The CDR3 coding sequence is TGTGCCAGCAGTAACGGTCCCGGTACGCAGTATTTT.

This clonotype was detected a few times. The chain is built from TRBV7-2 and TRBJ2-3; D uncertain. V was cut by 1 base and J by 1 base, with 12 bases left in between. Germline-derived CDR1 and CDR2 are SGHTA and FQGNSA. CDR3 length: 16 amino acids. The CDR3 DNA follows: TGTGCCAGCAGCTTAGGGCCCCCCGGAGGCACAGATACGCAGTATTTT. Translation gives CASSLGPPGGTDTQYF.

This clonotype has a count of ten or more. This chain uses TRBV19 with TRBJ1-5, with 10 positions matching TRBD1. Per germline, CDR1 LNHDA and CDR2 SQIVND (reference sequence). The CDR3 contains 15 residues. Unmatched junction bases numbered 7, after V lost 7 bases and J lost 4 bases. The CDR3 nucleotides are TGTGCCAGTACCTGGGACAGGGGAAGGAATCAGCCCCAGCATTTT. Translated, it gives CASTWDRGRNQPQHF.

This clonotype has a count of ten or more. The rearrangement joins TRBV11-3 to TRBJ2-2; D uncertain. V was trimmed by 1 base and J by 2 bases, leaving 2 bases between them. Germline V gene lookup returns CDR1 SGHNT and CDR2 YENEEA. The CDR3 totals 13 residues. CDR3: CASSLANTGELFF. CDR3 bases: TGTGCCAGCAGCTTAGCTAACACCGGGGAGCTGTTTTTT.

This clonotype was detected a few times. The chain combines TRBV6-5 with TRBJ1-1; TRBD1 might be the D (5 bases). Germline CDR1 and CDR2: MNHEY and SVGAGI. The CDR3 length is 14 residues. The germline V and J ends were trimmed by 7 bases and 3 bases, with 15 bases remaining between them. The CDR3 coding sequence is TGTGCCAGCACGCTATTGGGGGGAGACACTGAAGCTTTCTTT. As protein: CASTLLGGDTEAFF.

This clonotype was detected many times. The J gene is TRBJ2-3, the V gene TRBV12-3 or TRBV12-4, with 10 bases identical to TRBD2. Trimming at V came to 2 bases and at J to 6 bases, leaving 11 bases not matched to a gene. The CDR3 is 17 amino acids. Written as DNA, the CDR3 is TGTGCCAGCAGTTTATCCAGCGGGGGGGCTGTGGCCGATACGCAGTATTTT. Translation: CASSLSSGGAVADTQYF.

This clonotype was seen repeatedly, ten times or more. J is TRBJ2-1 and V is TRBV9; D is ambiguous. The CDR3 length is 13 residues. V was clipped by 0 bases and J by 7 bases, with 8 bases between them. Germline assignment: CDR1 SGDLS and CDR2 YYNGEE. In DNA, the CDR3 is TGTGCCAGCAGCGTAGACGACGGGAATGAGCAGTTCTTC. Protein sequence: CASSVDDGNEQFF.

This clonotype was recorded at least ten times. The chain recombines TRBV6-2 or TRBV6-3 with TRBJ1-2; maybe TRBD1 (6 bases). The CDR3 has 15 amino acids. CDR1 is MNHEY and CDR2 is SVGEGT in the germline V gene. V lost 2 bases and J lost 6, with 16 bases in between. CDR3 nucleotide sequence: TGTGCCAGCAGTTACATCCCACAGGGAAGGGATGGCTACACCTTC. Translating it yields CASSYIPQGRDGYTF.

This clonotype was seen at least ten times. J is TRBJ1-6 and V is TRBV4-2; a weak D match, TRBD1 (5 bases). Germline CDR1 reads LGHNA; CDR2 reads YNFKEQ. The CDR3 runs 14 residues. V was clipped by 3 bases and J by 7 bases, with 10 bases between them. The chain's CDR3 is CASSHGQENSPLHF. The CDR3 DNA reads TGTGCCAGCAGCCATGGACAAGAAAATTCACCCCTCCACTTT.

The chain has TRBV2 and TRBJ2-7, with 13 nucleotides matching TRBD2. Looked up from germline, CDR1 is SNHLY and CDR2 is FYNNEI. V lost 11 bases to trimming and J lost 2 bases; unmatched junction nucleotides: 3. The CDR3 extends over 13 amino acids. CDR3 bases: TGTGCCGGAACTAGCGGGGGGGCCTACGAGCAGTACTTC. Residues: CAGTSGGAYEQYF.

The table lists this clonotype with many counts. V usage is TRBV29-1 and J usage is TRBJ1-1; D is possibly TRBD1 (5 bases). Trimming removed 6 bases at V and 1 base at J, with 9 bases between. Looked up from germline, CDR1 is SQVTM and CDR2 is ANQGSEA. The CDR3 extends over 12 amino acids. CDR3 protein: CSVNGGNTEAFF. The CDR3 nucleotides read TGCAGCGTGAATGGGGGGAACACTGAAGCTTTCTTT.

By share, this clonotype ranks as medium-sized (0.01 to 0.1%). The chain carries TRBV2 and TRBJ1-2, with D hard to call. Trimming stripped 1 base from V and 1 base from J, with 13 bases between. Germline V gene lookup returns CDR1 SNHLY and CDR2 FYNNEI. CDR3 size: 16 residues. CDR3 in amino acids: CASSEDDGPHNYGYTF. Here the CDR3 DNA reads TGTGCCAGCAGTGAAGATGACGGGCCCCATAACTATGGCTACACCTTC.

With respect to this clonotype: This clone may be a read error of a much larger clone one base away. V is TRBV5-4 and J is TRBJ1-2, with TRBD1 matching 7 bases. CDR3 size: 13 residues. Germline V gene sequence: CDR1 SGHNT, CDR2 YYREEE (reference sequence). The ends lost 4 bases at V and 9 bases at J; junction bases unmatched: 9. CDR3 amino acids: CASSVGQVYSYTF. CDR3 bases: TGTGCCAGCAGCGTAGGACAGGTTTACAGCTACACCTTC.